This TCR beta chain was identified during a study of OX40 agonist ivuxolimab in advanced cancers. Findings and limits, study-wide: Among some nonresponders, normalized T-cell clonal expansion was also low.

Worth noting for this clone: Its antigen is currently unknown.

The CDR3 is 15 residues long. The germline V gene encodes CDR1 MGHRA and CDR2 YSYEKL. V lost 3 bases to trimming and J lost 3 bases; unmatched junction nucleotides: 5. The method was immunoSEQ multiplex PCR; TCRdb's version includes in-frame clones alone and lacks a portion of them. There are some 76,000 clones in the sample; roughly 93% occur only once, and under 8% lies in the top ten. This chain links TRBV4-1 with TRBJ1-5; 7 nucleotides agree with TRBD1. The material was CD4+ or CD8+ T cells sorted from blood, obtained in a trial of the OX40 agonist ivuxolimab. The receptor was isolated from an adult with an advanced solid tumor such as melanoma, head and neck, liver or kidney cancer. The CDR3 nucleotides are TGCGCCAGCAGCCAGCGACAGGGATACAATCAGCCCCAGCATTTT. Protein product: CASSQRQGYNQPQHF.